A selection of T cell receptor beta chains follows, all from one sample in a study of blood T cells in healthy people across ages. TCRdb ran MiXCR on the 5' RACE reads and lists one entry per CDR3 protein. The sample carries 1.5 million to 2 million distinct CDR3 sequences, about 31% recorded once. The sequencing input was blood. All receptors derive from a woman aged 25 to 39 in good health. CDR3s include the opening cysteine and the closing phenylalanine or tryptophan. The order of the fields is V gene, J gene, D gene, clone size, CDR3 DNA, CDR3 protein. A D gene is named only where the DNA matches it firmly. Clone sizes are given selectively: once, few, many, or a class where the clone is expanded.

>TRBV20-1|TRBJ2-3|-|-
TGCAGTGCTACACAGGCAGGTGGCACAGATACGCAGTATTTT
CSATQAGGTDTQYF
>TRBV2|TRBJ1-1|-|few
TGTGCCAGCATTTACGGCACATTGAACACTGAAGCTTTCTTT
CASIYGTLNTEAFF
>TRBV2|TRBJ2-5|-|-
TGTGCCAGCAGTGATGGGCAGCACCAAGAGACCCAGTACTTC
CASSDGQHQETQYF
>TRBV7-9|TRBJ2-7|-|few
TGTGCCAGCAGCCCCGCGAGGACAGATGGCAAGCAGTACTTC
CASSPARTDGKQYF
>TRBV12-3/TRBV12-4|TRBJ1-2|-|-
TGTGCCAGCAGTTCGCTCGCATTAAACTATGGCTACACCTTC
CASSSLALNYGYTF
>TRBV4-1|TRBJ1-1|-|-
TGCGCCAGCAGCCAAGAGCATGGGTGGTCCACTGAAGCTTTCTTT
CASSQEHGWSTEAFF
>TRBV6-6|TRBJ1-2|-|-
TGTGCCAGCAAAGGGGCCGAAAACAACTATGGCTACACCTTC
CASKGAENNYGYTF
>TRBV15|TRBJ1-3|-|once
TGTGCCACCAGCAGTGGACGGAACTCTGGAAACACCATATATTTT
CATSSGRNSGNTIYF
>TRBV9|TRBJ2-3|TRBD2|few
TGTGCCAGCAGCGTGGGGACTAGCACCACAGATACGCAGTATTTT
CASSVGTSTTDTQYF
>TRBV20-1|TRBJ1-5|-|-
TGCAGTGCTAGGGACTACAGCAATCAGCCCCAGCATTTT
CSARDYSNQPQHF
>TRBV4-1|TRBJ2-3|-|-
TGCGCCAGCAGCCAAGAGGGAGAGATACCCACAGATACGCAGTATTTT
CASSQEGEIPTDTQYF
>TRBV3-1|TRBJ1-1|-|-
TGTGCCAGCAGCCCAAGAGGATCCGAACAAGAGGCTTTCTTT
CASSPRGSEQEAFF
>TRBV20-1|TRBJ1-2|TRBD1|many
TGCAGTGCTCGAGGGACAGGGCAAAACTATGGCTACACCTTC
CSARGTGQNYGYTF
>TRBV6-1|TRBJ2-1|TRBD2|-
TGTGCCAGCAGTGAAGGGACTAGCGGGGGGCCTATGCAGTTCTTC
CASSEGTSGGPMQFF
>TRBV24-1|TRBJ2-1|-|few
TGTGCCACCAGTGATAAACAGGCCCCTCGAGGGAATGAGCAGTTCTTC
CATSDKQAPRGNEQFF
>TRBV18|TRBJ1-5|-|-
TGTGCCAGCTCACTCAAACCGCGTAGCAATCAGCCCCAGCATTTT
CASSLKPRSNQPQHF
>TRBV5-1|TRBJ2-1|TRBD2|-
TGCGCCAGCAGCTTGGTCGGGACTAGCGCGCCCTCCTGCAATGAGCAGTTCTTC
CASSLVGTSAPSCNEQFF
>TRBV7-2|TRBJ2-1|-|few
TGTGCCAGCAGCTTAGATTTGGGGGCGGGAGAGCAGTTCTTC
CASSLDLGAGEQFF
>TRBV6-2/TRBV6-3|TRBJ1-1|TRBD1|-
TGTGCCAGCAGGGAAGTTCGACAGGGGGATGAAGCTTTCTTT
CASREVRQGDEAFF
>TRBV28|TRBJ1-5|-|-
TGTGCCAGCAGTTTAGGGGGATTTGAGCAGCCCCAGCATTTT
CASSLGGFEQPQHF
>TRBV30|TRBJ1-2|-|-
TGTGCCTGGACCCAACGGCGGACAGCGAACTATGGCTACACCTTC
CAWTQRRTANYGYTF
>TRBV4-1|TRBJ2-7|TRBD2|few
TGCGCCACCTCGACTAGCGGGGGCCTTTCCCACGAGCAGTACTTC
CATSTSGGLSHEQYF
>TRBV7-9|TRBJ2-2|-|-
TGTGCCAGCAGCTTACGGGGGAGGAACACCGGGGAGCTGTTTTTT
CASSLRGRNTGELFF
>TRBV7-7|TRBJ1-5|-|-
TGCGCCAGCAGCTTGGCCCTCAATCAGCCCCAGCATTTT
CASSLALNQPQHF